This TCR beta chain appears in the sequencing data of a study of blood T cells in healthy people across ages. Turning to the study itself: Template switching captured about one barcoded beta molecule per two T cells. The study's findings and limits: In long-lived donors, naive CD4+ cell counts and diversity exceeded those of aged donors.

Every donor gave 8.5 to 10 milliliters of peripheral blood. Germline CDR1 DFQATT, CDR2 SNEGSKA (reference sequence). The CDR3 contains 11 residues. V gave up 5 bases and J gave up 6 bases, with 11 bases separating them. With a J-beta primer mix and a sample-barcoded 5' primer, a second PCR ran about 7 to 11 cycles. TCRdb used MiXCR to reprocess the 5' RACE reads, holding one entry per CDR3 protein. The data show fewer than 1.5 million distinct CDR3 sequences, 42% seen once. Concerning this clonotype: Antigen: not known.

This chain links TRBV20-1 with TRBJ2-7; a weak D match, TRBD1 (6 bases). The clonotype originates from a woman aged 18-30 years in good health. Source material: blood. The CDR3 DNA follows: TGCAGTGCTCCCTGGGGGCGCGAGCAGTACTTC. The encoded protein is CSAPWGREQYF.